The present entry profiles one TCR beta chain with its context. Here immunoSEQ multiplex PCR was the method, and the copy in TCRdb shows in-frame clones only, minus some. The sample consists of 150,000 to 200,000 clones, around 83% of them appearing once. This specimen comes from a study of blood T cell repertoires in COVID-19. As for the study in general: From the United States, Italy and Spain came samples of acute and convalescent COVID-19. T cells, B-cell-depleted T cells, or PBMCs provided the cDNA or gDNA that served as material.

Trimming removed 7 bases at V and 1 base at J, with 13 bases between. CDR1 is GTSNPN and CDR2 is SVGIG in the germline V gene (reference sequence). The CDR3 length is 13 residues. This receptor was taken from a man aged 18 to 30 with acute or convalescent COVID-19. The chain combines TRBV30 with TRBJ1-1; weak D call: TRBD1 (5 bases). The sample taken for sequencing was peripheral blood. The CDR3 protein is CASQTGQNTEAFF. The CDR3 DNA is TGTGCCTCCCAAACCGGACAGAACACTGAAGCTTTCTTT.